Listed below are T cell receptor beta chains from one sample, sequenced in a study of CD8 T cells in ankylosing spondylitis. TCRdb independently ran MiXCR on the 5' RACE reads; one entry per CDR3 protein. The sample contains under 300,000 distinct CDR3 sequences, 18% of which appear only once. Specimen: blood, either unsorted or a sorted T cell fraction (not recorded which). All receptors come from a male donor with ankylosing spondylitis or in good health (not recorded which). CDR3s include the opening cysteine and the closing phenylalanine or tryptophan. Where a row states a size, it is once, few, many or the class of an expanded clone; other rows omit it.

CSASRRLAYNEQFF,TRBV20-1,-
CASGPQVAGQQFF,TRBV12-5,-
CSVLAGVIQSNEQFF,TRBV29-1,-
CASSDGQGYEQYF,TRBV2,-
CSVEGYTDTQYF,TRBV29-1,-
CASSTRSGANVLTF,TRBV12-3/TRBV12-4,-
CASSLTAWGLTTYEQYF,TRBV7-2,many
CASSPYPTKGVEQFF,TRBV11-2,few
CASSLRPGQGEETQYF,TRBV7-9,-
CASSPRLGQGRYNEQFF,TRBV5-1,few
CASSLLGAPSYEQYF,TRBV5-5,-
CATSDTAGGYTF,TRBV24-1,many
CASQTGDNNYGYTF,TRBV6-1,-
CASSYSVGGGADTQYF,TRBV6-5,few
CASSPRFQETQYF,TRBV14,few
CATSGRDFNEQFF,TRBV15,-
CASKNERGSSYNEQFF,TRBV12-3/TRBV12-4,-
CASSYATGDNEQFF,TRBV5-1,many
CASSSTGVWNEQFF,TRBV11-3,-
CASSLTIDRGVSYEQYF,TRBV7-9,few
CSAILSPEPLSGNTIYF,TRBV20-1,-
CATSRDSRTGASYEQYF,TRBV15,-
CASSPIEAGSTEAFF,TRBV7-2,few
CASSVASFGTDTQYF,TRBV9,many
CSVFGETQYF,TRBV29-1,many
CASTPFFGGSPYNEQFF,TRBV11-2,few
CSGYPGDGSQETQYF,TRBV29-1,few
CASSQGTSNEQFF,TRBV27,many
CAISGTAHNTGELFF,TRBV10-3,many
CSVEENQETQYF,TRBV29-1,few
CASSFLGGMNTEAFF,TRBV12-3/TRBV12-4,few
CASSLAGPYTDTQYF,TRBV7-2,-
CASSLRAGEQYF,TRBV7-9,-
CASSVGRESYEQYF,TRBV9,many
CASSEGTSNHEQFF,TRBV5-1,few
CASSQAIWTGELFF,TRBV3-1,-
CASSLFQVDDSYNEQFF,TRBV18,few